A selection of T cell receptor beta chains follows, all from one sample in a study of T cell responses to AZD1222 COVID-19 vaccine. The data were produced by immunoSEQ multiplex PCR, yet TCRdb's version contains in-frame clones alone and is incomplete. The sample lists 75,000 to 100,000 clones, approximately 91% occurring once. This specimen was peripheral blood, taken on day 0 of AZD1222 vaccination. These receptors all stem from an adult in good health. The CDR3 runs from the conserved cysteine through the conserved F or W. The D gene is left open where the match is weak. Expanded clones get a size class; other rows say once, few or many, or leave the size out.

TRBV4-1,.,.,TRBJ2-7,CASSQHGVGTNEQYF,TGCGCCAGCAGCCAACACGGGGTAGGGACCAACGAGCAGTACTTC
TRBV6-5,.,TRBD1,TRBJ2-5,CASSWGQMKETQYF,TGTGCCAGCAGTTGGGGACAGATGAAAGAGACCCAGTACTTC
TRBV7-6,.,.,TRBJ1-2,CASSSRLGGYTF,TGTGCCAGCAGTTCCCGACTCGGGGGCTACACCTTC
TRBV7-9,.,.,TRBJ1-3,CASSSARNPGNTIYF,TGTGCCAGCAGCTCCGCCAGGAACCCCGGAAACACCATATATTTT
TRBV4-3,.,TRBD2,TRBJ2-5,CASSQGLAGKTQYF,TGCGCCAGCAGCCAAGGACTAGCGGGGAAGACCCAGTACTTC
TRBV6-5,.,.,TRBJ1-5,CASSLDKDQPQHF,TGTGCCAGCAGTCTCGACAAGGATCAGCCCCAGCATTTT
TRBV19,once,.,TRBJ1-1,CASSFSRRVEAFF,TGTGCCAGTAGTTTCTCTCGACGGGTTGAAGCTTTCTTT
TRBV5-5,.,.,TRBJ1-5,CASRHRDTSNQPQHF,TGTGCCAGCAGACACCGGGACACTAGCAATCAGCCCCAGCATTTT
TRBV5-4,.,.,TRBJ1-6,CASSLRVDSPLHF,TGTGCCAGCAGCTTGAGGGTTGATTCACCCCTCCACTTT
TRBV4-1,.,.,TRBJ1-4,CASSRGPYGEKLFF,TGCGCCAGCAGCCGCGGGCCGTACGGCGAAAAACTGTTTTTT
TRBV11-2,.,TRBD2,TRBJ2-3,CASSLDPAGGLDTQYF,TGTGCCAGCAGCTTAGACCCAGCGGGGGGGCTAGATACGCAGTATTTT
TRBV6-2/TRBV6-3,.,TRBD1,TRBJ1-5,CASSYWTGWSQPQHF,TGTGCCAGCAGTTACTGGACAGGATGGAGCCAGCCCCAGCATTTT
TRBV6-5,.,.,TRBJ2-5,CASSYRETQYF,TGTGCCAGCAGTTATCGAGAGACCCAGTACTTC
TRBV6-4,.,.,TRBJ1-1,CASSDSMGSRAFF,TGTGCCAGCAGTGACTCGATGGGGAGTCGAGCTTTCTTT
TRBV19,.,TRBD1,TRBJ1-2,CASSMVMGQIYGYTF,TGTGCCAGTAGTATGGTAATGGGACAGATCTATGGCTACACCTTC
TRBV30,.,TRBD1,TRBJ2-5,CAWTRGRQETQYF,TGTGCCTGGACAAGGGGGCGCCAAGAGACCCAGTACTTC
TRBV30,few,TRBD2,TRBJ2-2,CAWTPPGSGYTGELFF,TGTGCCTGGACTCCCCCCGGTAGCGGGTACACCGGGGAGCTGTTTTTT
TRBV21-1,few,.,TRBJ2-5,CASSKVEGPGRAQYF,TGTGCCAGCAGCAAAGTGGAGGGCCCGGGGAGGGCCCAGTACTTC
TRBV12-3/TRBV12-4,once,.,TRBJ2-5,CASRGRQETQYF,TGTGCCAGCAGGGGCAGGCAAGAGACCCAGTACTTC
TRBV6-4,.,TRBD1,TRBJ2-3,CASRRDRGTDTQYF,TGTGCCAGCAGACGGGACAGGGGGACAGATACGCAGTATTTT
TRBV5-1,.,.,TRBJ1-3,CASSFDNTGNTIYF,TGCGCCAGCAGCTTTGATAACACAGGAAACACCATATATTTT
TRBV28,.,.,TRBJ1-1,CASRERGGVNTEAFF,TGTGCCAGCAGGGAACGGGGGGGAGTGAACACTGAAGCTTTCTTT
TRBV6-6,.,.,TRBJ1-2,CASSSGTPNYGYTF,TGTGCCAGCAGCTCCGGGACACCGAACTATGGCTACACCTTC
TRBV7-3,.,TRBD1,TRBJ1-2,CASSLDRGHGYTF,TGTGCCAGCAGCTTGGACAGGGGACATGGCTACACCTTC
TRBV5-5,.,.,TRBJ2-7,CASSFLDQSSYEQYF,TGTGCCAGCAGCTTTTTGGACCAGAGCTCCTACGAGCAGTACTTC
TRBV19,.,.,TRBJ1-1,CATRGGTEAFF,TGTGCCACGCGAGGGGGAACTGAAGCTTTCTTT
TRBV5-6,.,.,TRBJ1-2,CASRIRQAYGYTF,TGTGCCAGCCGGATACGGCAGGCCTATGGCTACACCTTC
TRBV4-1,.,.,TRBJ1-1,CASSQVIGGGTEAFF,TGCGCCAGCAGCCAAGTAATAGGGGGGGGCACTGAAGCTTTCTTT
TRBV6-5,.,TRBD1,TRBJ1-4,CASRYRGGDEKLFF,TGTGCCAGCAGATACAGGGGAGGGGATGAAAAACTGTTTTTT
TRBV5-4,.,TRBD1,TRBJ1-1,CASSRTGVQAFF,TGTGCCAGCAGTCGGACAGGGGTTCAAGCTTTCTTT
TRBV18,.,.,TRBJ2-5,CASSPKPAEETQYF,TGTGCCAGCTCACCAAAACCAGCGGAAGAGACCCAGTACTTC
TRBV6-5,.,TRBD1,TRBJ1-1,CASSYPGQGTTEAFF,TGTGCCAGCAGTTACCCCGGACAGGGGACCACTGAAGCTTTCTTT
TRBV4-3,.,.,TRBJ1-4,CASSQEPGQGLEEKLFF,TGCGCCAGCAGCCAAGAACCTGGGCAGGGGCTAGAGGAAAAACTGTTTTTT
TRBV10-1,.,.,TRBJ2-5,CASSEEGFSQETQYF,TGCGCCAGCAGTGAAGAGGGATTCTCACAAGAGACCCAGTACTTC
TRBV10-1,.,TRBD2,TRBJ2-3,CASTYVSLAGVADTQYF,TGCGCCAGCACCTACGTTTCTCTAGCGGGGGTCGCAGATACGCAGTATTTT
TRBV19,.,TRBD1,TRBJ1-5,CASSMLRGGVIQPQHF,TGTGCCAGTAGTATGTTGAGAGGGGGCGTGATTCAGCCCCAGCATTTT
TRBV5-1,.,.,TRBJ1-4,CASSPDSTNEKLFF,TGCGCCAGCAGCCCGGACTCGACTAATGAAAAACTGTTTTTT
TRBV6-5,.,.,TRBJ1-2,CASRAGFFGYTF,TGTGCCAGCAGGGCAGGATTCTTCGGCTACACCTTC
TRBV28,few,.,TRBJ1-5,CASSSIVDGYNQPQHF,TGTGCCAGCAGTTCCATCGTAGACGGCTACAATCAGCCCCAGCATTTT
TRBV7-9,.,.,TRBJ2-7,CASSPREITYEQYF,TGTGCCAGCAGCCCAAGAGAGATTACCTACGAGCAGTACTTC
TRBV3-1/TRBV3-2,.,.,TRBJ2-6,CASSQVPTGGVGANVLTF,TGTGCCAGCAGCCAAGTTCCGACAGGCGGGGTTGGGGCCAACGTCCTGACTTTC
TRBV4-1,.,.,TRBJ2-7,CASSRRGTGYEQYF,TGCGCCAGCAGCCGAAGGGGAACAGGATACGAGCAGTACTTC
TRBV7-9,.,TRBD1,TRBJ1-2,CASSLVQGANYGYTF,TGTGCCAGCAGCTTAGTGCAGGGGGCTAACTATGGCTACACCTTC
TRBV10-1,.,.,TRBJ2-2,CASGPGRGGTGELFF,TGCGCCAGTGGACCTGGCAGGGGGGGCACCGGGGAGCTGTTTTTT
TRBV23-1,.,TRBD2,TRBJ2-3,CASSRTSGGSTDTQYF,TGCGCCAGCAGCCGGACTAGCGGGGGTAGCACAGATACGCAGTATTTT
TRBV5-1,.,TRBD1,TRBJ1-2,CASSPTTGKGRTNYGYTF,TGCGCCAGCAGTCCCACGACAGGGAAAGGAAGGACTAACTATGGCTACACCTTC
TRBV11-2,.,.,TRBJ1-4,CASSLEAFLNEKLFF,TGTGCCAGCAGCTTAGAAGCTTTTCTTAATGAAAAACTGTTTTTT